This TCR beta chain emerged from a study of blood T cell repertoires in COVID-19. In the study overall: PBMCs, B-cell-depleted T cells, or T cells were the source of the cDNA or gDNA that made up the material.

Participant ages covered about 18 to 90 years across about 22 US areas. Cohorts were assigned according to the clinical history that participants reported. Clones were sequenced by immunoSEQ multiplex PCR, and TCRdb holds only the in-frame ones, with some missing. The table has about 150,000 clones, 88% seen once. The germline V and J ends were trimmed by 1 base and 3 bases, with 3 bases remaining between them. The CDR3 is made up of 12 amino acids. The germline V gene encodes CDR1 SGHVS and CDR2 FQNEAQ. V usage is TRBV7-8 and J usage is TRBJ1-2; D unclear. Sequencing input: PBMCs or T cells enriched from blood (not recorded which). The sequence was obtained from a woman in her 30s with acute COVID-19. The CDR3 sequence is CASSLVDYGYTF. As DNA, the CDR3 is TGTGCCAGCAGCTTAGTCGACTATGGCTACACCTTC.